These 10 T cell receptor beta chains originate from one sample sequenced in a study of blood T cells in healthy people across ages. For the second PCR, which ran for 7 to 11 cycles, a sample-barcoded 5' primer and a J-beta primer mix were used. TCRdb itself ran the 5' RACE reads through MiXCR, one entry per CDR3 protein. The sample comprises over a million distinct CDR3 sequences, around 43% of which are singletons, and 15% to 20% rests with the top ten. Sequenced sample: blood. These receptors came from a woman in her sixties or seventies in good health.

This clonotype was counted a few times. The rearrangement links TRBV5-1 to TRBJ1-2; D unresolved. The CDR3 loop spans 13 amino acids. Trimming left V 4 bases short and J 4 bases short, with 11 bases between. Germline CDR1 reads SGHRS; CDR2 reads YFSETQ. This CDR3 is CASSMAEGYGYTF. The CDR3, as DNA: TGCGCCAGCAGCATGGCCGAGGGCTATGGCTACACCTTC.

The V call is TRBV19, the J call TRBJ2-5; either TRBD1 or TRBD2 may fit D (5 bases each). The end of the DNA aligns better with TRBJ2-7, so the J call may be wrong. Germline assignment: CDR1 LNHDA and CDR2 SQIVND (reference sequence). The length of the CDR3 is 16 residues. The DNA of the CDR3 is TGTGCCAGTAGCCCACGCGTTACAGGAGGTTCCTACGAGCAGTACTTC. Translating gives CASSPRVTGGSYEQYF.

The chain has TRBV28 and TRBJ2-3; a possible D gene is TRBD2 (5 bases). CDR1 is MDHEN and CDR2 is SYDVKM in the germline V gene. The CDR3 consists of 11 residues. Trimming left V 7 bases short and J 4 bases short, with 6 bases between. CDR3 region: CASIGADTQYF. The CDR3 region has the DNA TGTGCCAGCATCGGGGCAGATACGCAGTATTTT.

The gene calls are TRBV7-8 and TRBJ1-2; no firm D call. The V end lost 1 base, the J end lost 4 bases, and 7 bases lay between the germline ends. The CDR3 runs to 13 residues. Germline values: CDR1 SGHVS, CDR2 FQNEAQ. The CDR3 spells CASSLGELYGYTF. CDR3 nucleotide sequence: TGTGCCAGCAGCTTAGGCGAGCTCTATGGCTACACCTTC. The full variable domain, in which reference TRBV7-8 and TRBJ1-2 provide the parts outside the CDR3, is GAGVSQSPRYKVAKRGQDVALRCDPISGHVSLFWYQQALGQGPEFLTYFQNEAQLDKSGLPSDRFFAERPEGSVSTLKIQRTQQEDSAVYLCASSLGELYGYTFGSGTRLTVV.

This chain links TRBV4-1 with TRBJ2-7; D not certain. This CDR3 spans 17 amino acids. Germline-derived CDR1 and CDR2 are MGHRA and YSYEKL. V shed 0 bases and J shed 0 bases, with 15 bases lying between them. The CDR3, as DNA: TGCGCCAGCAGCCAAGATGTGGGTCGGTCTAGCTCCTACGAGCAGTACTTC. This encodes CASSQDVGRSSSYEQYF.

This chain links TRBV24-1 with TRBJ2-3; 7 positions agree with TRBD1. Per germline, CDR1 KGHDR and CDR2 SFDVKD. The J segment lost 2 bases and the V segment lost 2 bases, leaving 12 bases of the junction unmatched. The CDR3 runs 18 residues. CDR3 amino acids: CATSDSRATGLVTDTQYF. The CDR3 nucleotides are TGTGCCACCAGTGATTCCCGCGCGACAGGGCTGGTCACAGATACGCAGTATTTT.

This rearrangement joins TRBV2 to TRBJ2-7; 8 nucleotides match TRBD1. The CDR3 runs to 13 residues. J lost 6 bases, V lost 3 bases, and 4 bases had no gene match. Germline lookup yields CDR1 SNHLY and CDR2 FYNNEI. The CDR3 here is CASSEDRAAEQYF. CDR3 DNA sequence: TGTGCCAGCAGTGAGGACAGGGCCGCCGAGCAGTACTTC.

The V and J genes are TRBV6-6 and TRBJ1-2, with a tentative D call TRBD1 (6 bases). The ends were cut back, 0 bases at V and 7 bases at J, with 12 bases in the middle. The CDR3 covers 14 residues. Per the germline V gene, CDR1 is MNHNY and CDR2 is SVGAGI (reference sequence). CDR3 in amino acids: CASSYSGGVSGYTF. The DNA for the CDR3 is TGTGCCAGCAGTTACTCTGGGGGCGTAAGTGGCTACACCTTC.

This clonotype was counted many times. V is TRBV7-9 and J is TRBJ1-1; D not certain. In germline, CDR1 is SEHNR, CDR2 FQNEAQ (reference sequence). This CDR3 has 15 amino acids. The V end lost 3 bases, the J end lost 6 bases, and 17 bases lay between the germline ends. The DNA of the CDR3 is TGTGCCAGCAGCTTTCCCCTCGGGGTAGGCGCTGAAGCTTTCTTT. Translating gives CASSFPLGVGAEAFF. The full variable domain, its missing parts supplied by reference TRBV7-9 and TRBJ1-1, is DTGVSQNPRHKITKRGQNVTFRCDPISEHNRLYWYRQTLGQGPEFLTYFQNEAQLEKSRLLSDRFSAERPKGSFSTLEIQRTEQGDSAMYLCASSFPLGVGAEAFFGQGTRLTVV.

This clonotype has a count of ten or more. DNA of the CDR3: TGCGCCAGCAGCTTGCCGAACGGGACTAGCGGACCCTCTGGGGCCAACGTCCTGACTTTC. This translates into CASSLPNGTSGPSGANVLTF. The V gene is TRBV5-1, the J gene TRBJ2-6, with 11 bases identical to TRBD2. V lost 1 base, J lost 0 bases, and 9 bases stayed unmatched. The V gene's germline CDR1 is SGHRS and CDR2 YFSETQ. This CDR3 region has 20 residues.